This T cell receptor beta chain is from a study of blood T cell repertoires in COVID-19. The repertoire was sequenced with immunoSEQ multiplex PCR; TCRdb's copy has only in-frame clones and lacks some. The repertoire holds about 31,000 clones, with just over 90% as singletons. V lost 0 bases to trimming and J lost 12 bases, with 14 bases between them. Germline V lookup: CDR1 LGHDT, CDR2 YNNKEL (reference sequence). The CDR3 loop spans 13 amino acids. This receptor was identified in a man aged 60-69 years with acute or convalescent COVID-19. Material for sequencing was peripheral blood. The chain carries TRBV3-1 (or the pseudogene TRBV3-2) and TRBJ1-1, with D possibly matching TRBD1 (6 bases). This CDR3 reads CASSQDRTGIPFF. CDR3 DNA: TGTGCCAGCAGCCAAGATCGCACAGGGATTCCTTTCTTT.